One T cell receptor (beta chain) is described in this entry. What this receptor recognizes is not known. There are 16 amino acids in the CDR3, from cysteine to phenylalanine inclusive. The record lacks a DNA sequence. CDR1 and CDR2 are read off the germline V gene as SGHVS and FNYEAQ. The sequencer was an Illumina HiSeq 2000. The TCR beta cDNA libraries were made using 5'RACE template switching, a step that added both a universal primer site and unique molecular identifiers. Priming for cDNA synthesis came from the TCR beta constant segment, and two successive PCR amplification steps followed. The authors' analysis ran thus. MIGEC handled demultiplexing of the reads and grouping by UMI, while MiTCR was used to assemble and quantify clonotypes. To exclude erroneous sequences, only TCR cDNA sequences supported by at least two reads were retained. The tcR package was used for downstream repertoire analysis, and clonotypes were matched between fractions using CDR3 nucleotide sequence together with V segment. VDJmatch was used to annotate antigen specificity against VDJdb, with one amino acid substitution in CDR3 allowed. TCRdb reprocessed the reads and provides one entry for every CDR3 protein sequence; no DNA is given. Here the V and J calls rest on TCRdb's processing, not on the authors' analysis. This sample's clone table shows roughly 280,000 distinct CDR3 sequences. Of the sample, about 0.4% falls within the top ten clones.

HCMV serostatus was determined by detecting HCMV-specific IgG in serum with a commercial ELISA kit. Ficoll density gradient centrifugation was used to isolate peripheral blood mononuclear cells from blood. This sample is part of a study of T cells expressing NK-cell markers (dated by TCRdb to 2020 to 2022). Context from the whole study: Three sorted T-cell subsets (CD3+CD56+NKG2C+, CD3+CD56+NKG2C- and CD3+CD56-NKG2C+) from 7 to 9 donors had their TCR beta-chain repertoires profiled. Of the eight sequenced donors, seven were found to be HCMV-seropositive and one was found to be HCMV-seronegative. Sequencing of the libraries produced 2 x 150 bp reads on Illumina HiSeq 2000/2500, MiSeq or NextSeq. The study sequenced eight donors, all healthy volunteers chosen at random: three men and five women.

The research as a whole found: Whether the expanded NKG2C-expressing T cell clones were specific for HCMV antigens was left unclear. In over 5 donors, the dominant CD3+CD56+NKG2C+ clonotypes were among the top 10 CD8+ clonotypes and accounted for about 1.0-7.5% of CD8+ T cells. Those dominant clonotypes were again the most abundant among CD3+CD56-NKG2C+ cells in a few donors, at roughly 25-60.1%.

Sequenced sample: blood T cells: a sorted CD56 or NKG2C T cell subset, CD4+ or CD8+ T cells, or bulk PBMC T cells (not recorded which). The chain is encoded by TRBV7-6 joined to TRBJ2-3; there is no DNA to check the TCRdb D call of TRBD1. The sequence derives from a man aged 18 to 29 in good health. Donor details come from another sample of the same person, matched by shared clones. CDR3 protein: CASSLVRQGAADTQYF.